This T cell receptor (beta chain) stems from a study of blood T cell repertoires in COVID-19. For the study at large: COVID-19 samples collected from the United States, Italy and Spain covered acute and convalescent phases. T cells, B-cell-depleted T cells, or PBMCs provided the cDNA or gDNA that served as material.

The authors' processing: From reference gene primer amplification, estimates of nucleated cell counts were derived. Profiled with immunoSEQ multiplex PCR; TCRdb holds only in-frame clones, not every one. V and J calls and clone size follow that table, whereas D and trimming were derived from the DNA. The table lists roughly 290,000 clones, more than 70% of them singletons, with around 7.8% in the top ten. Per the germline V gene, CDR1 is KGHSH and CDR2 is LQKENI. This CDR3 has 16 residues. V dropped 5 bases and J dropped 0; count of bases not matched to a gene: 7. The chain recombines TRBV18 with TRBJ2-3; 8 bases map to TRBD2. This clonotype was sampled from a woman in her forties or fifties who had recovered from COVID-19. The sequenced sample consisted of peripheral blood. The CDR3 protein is CASSSTSGDSTDTQYF. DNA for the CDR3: TGTGCCAGCTCATCCACTAGCGGAGACAGCACAGATACGCAGTATTTT.